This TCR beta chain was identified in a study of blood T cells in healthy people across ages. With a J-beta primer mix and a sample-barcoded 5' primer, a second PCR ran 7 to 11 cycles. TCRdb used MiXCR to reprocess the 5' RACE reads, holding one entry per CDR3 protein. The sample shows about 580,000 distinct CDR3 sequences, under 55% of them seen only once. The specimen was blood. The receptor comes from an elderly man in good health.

The CDR3 DNA reads as TGTGCCAGCAGCTTCGGGTCGGGAGTAGATACGCAGTATTTT. This encodes CASSFGSGVDTQYF. This chain links TRBV7-2 with TRBJ2-3; a weak D match, TRBD2 (6 bases). CDR3 length: 14 residues. Germline V gives CDR1 SGHTA, CDR2 FQGNSA. Trimming pared 3 bases from V and 5 bases from J, leaving 12 bases between.